Included here is one T cell receptor beta chain sequence, with context. Its antigen is not identified. This entry belongs to a study of early stage breast cancer tumors. Study information: Most invasive tumors, about 80% of the 16, were ER+/PR+/HER2-. Study observations and caveats: Blood repertoires resembled normal breast more than tumor. Compared with adjacent normal breast, tumors showed about 2.5-fold denser, more clonal T cells.

Blood replicates held 0.5 ug DNA, tumor or normal breast roughly 1.5 ug, two each. Sequencing used immunoSEQ multiplex PCR; TCRdb keeps in-frame clones, though not all of them. This sample yields 5,000 to 6,500 clones, of which roughly 70% are seen a single time; about a sixth belongs to the top ten. Per the germline V gene, CDR1 is LNHDA and CDR2 is SQIVND (reference sequence). The CDR3 totals 15 residues. The ends were cut back, 3 bases at V and 3 bases at J, with 14 bases in the middle. The chain has TRBV19 and TRBJ1-2, with unresolved D. The TCR sequence derives from a person aged 55-75 years with breast cancer. The sequenced sample consisted of breast tumor tissue. The CDR3 is CASSITVAWDYGYTF. In DNA, the CDR3 is TGTGCCAGTAGTATTACAGTCGCCTGGGACTATGGCTACACCTTC. The variable domain in full, with the rest retrieved from reference TRBV19 and TRBJ1-2, is DGGITQSPKYLFRKEGQNVTLSCEQNLNHDAMYWYRQDPGQGLRLIYYSQIVNDFQKGDIAEGYSVSREKKESFPLTVTSAQKNPTAFYLCASSITVAWDYGYTFGSGTRLTVV.